The T cell receptor (beta chain) described here comes from a study of brain metastases from non-small cell lung cancer. Trimming pared 4 bases from V and 10 bases from J, leaving 17 bases between. CDR1 is SGHNT and CDR2 is YYREEE in the germline V gene (reference sequence). This CDR3 has 13 amino acids. As for this clone: Its specificity is unknown.

Assay: immunoSEQ multiplex PCR; the TCRdb copy retains only in-frame clones and omits some. The table has around 2,400 clones, 70% to 90% seen once; the top ten hold around 5.9%. Findings and limits, study-wide: Paired brain metastases and primary tumors largely shared TCR repertoires.

The sequencing sample was made of primary lung tumor tissue. The chain recombines TRBV5-4 with TRBJ1-1; TRBD1 might be the D (5 bases). The TCR was taken from a donor aged 40 or over with non-small cell lung cancer. The CDR3 bases are TGTGCCAGCAGCGGTACGGGGCCCTCGGGAGCTTTCTTT. It codes for CASSGTGPSGAFF.